This T cell receptor (beta chain) appears in the sequencing data of a study of T cells in Graves' hyperthyroidism and ophthalmopathy. Germline V CDR1 and CDR2: SGDLS, YYNGEE. This CDR3 is 16 amino acids long. The V end lost 0 bases, the J end lost 6 bases, and 16 bases lay between the germline ends. As to this clonotype: Its antigen is unidentified.

Study-level points and caveats: Most thyroid clonotypes expanded above 0.001 appeared in blood too. From stable hyperthyroidism, ophthalmopathy was separated by a 13 V-J model.

The diagnostic basis comprised clinical symptoms, serum thyroxine and TRAb, thyroid ultrasound and orbital computed tomography. PBMCs came from about 10 ml fresh peripheral blood. Amplification targeted TCR beta CDR3 regions from RNA transcripts. TCR CDR3 underwent first-round RT-PCR with the HTBI primer set. TCRdb re-derived calls from the multiplex PCR reads in MiXCR, one entry per CDR3 protein. The sample shows 600,000 or so distinct CDR3 sequences, approximately 15% of them seen only once. This chain uses TRBV9 with TRBJ1-5, with D perhaps matching TRBD1 (5 bases). Sequences were obtained from blood. The origin of this receptor is a woman aged 18-30 years with Graves' ophthalmopathy. This CDR3 reads CASSVDNGGQGQPQHF. The CDR3 nucleotides are TGTGCCAGCAGCGTAGACAATGGCGGCCAGGGTCAGCCCCAGCATTTT.